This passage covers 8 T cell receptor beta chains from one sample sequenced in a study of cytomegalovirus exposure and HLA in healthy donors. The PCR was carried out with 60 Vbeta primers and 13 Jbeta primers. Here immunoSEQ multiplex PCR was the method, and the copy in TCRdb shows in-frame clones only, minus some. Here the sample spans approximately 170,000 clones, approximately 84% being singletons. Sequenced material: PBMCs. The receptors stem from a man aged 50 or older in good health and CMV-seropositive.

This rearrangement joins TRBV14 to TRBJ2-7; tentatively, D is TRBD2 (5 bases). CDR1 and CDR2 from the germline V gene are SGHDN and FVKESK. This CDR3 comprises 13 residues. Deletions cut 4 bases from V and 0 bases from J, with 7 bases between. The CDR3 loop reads CASSRGSSYEQYF. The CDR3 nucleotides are TGTGCCAGCAGCCGAGGGAGCTCCTACGAGCAGTACTTC.

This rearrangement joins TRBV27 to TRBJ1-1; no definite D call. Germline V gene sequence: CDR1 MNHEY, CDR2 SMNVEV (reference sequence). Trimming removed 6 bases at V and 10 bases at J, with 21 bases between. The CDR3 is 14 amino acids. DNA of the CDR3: TGTGCCAGCAGCTCCGTCGTGACCGCGGGTGGAGCTTTCTTT. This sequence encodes CASSSVVTAGGAFF.

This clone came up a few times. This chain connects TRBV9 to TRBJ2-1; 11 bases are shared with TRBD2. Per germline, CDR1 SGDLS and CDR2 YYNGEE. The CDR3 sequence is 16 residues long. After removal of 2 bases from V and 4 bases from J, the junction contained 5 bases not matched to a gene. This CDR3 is CASSVLTSGAYNEQFF. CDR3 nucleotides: TGTGCCAGCAGCGTTCTGACTAGCGGGGCTTACAATGAGCAGTTCTTC.

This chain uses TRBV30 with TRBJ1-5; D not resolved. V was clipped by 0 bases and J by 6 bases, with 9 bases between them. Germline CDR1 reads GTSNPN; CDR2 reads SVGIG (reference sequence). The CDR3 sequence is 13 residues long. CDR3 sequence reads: CAWSVLSGQPQHF. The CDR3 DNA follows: TGTGCCTGGAGTGTCCTCTCGGGTCAGCCCCAGCATTTT.

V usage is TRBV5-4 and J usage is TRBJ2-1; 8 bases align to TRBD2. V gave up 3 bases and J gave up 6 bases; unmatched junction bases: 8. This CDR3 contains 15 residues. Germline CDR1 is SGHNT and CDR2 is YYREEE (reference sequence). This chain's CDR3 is CASSSGGPDSNEQFF. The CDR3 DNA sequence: TGTGCCAGCAGCTCGGGGGGGCCAGACAGCAATGAGCAGTTCTTC.

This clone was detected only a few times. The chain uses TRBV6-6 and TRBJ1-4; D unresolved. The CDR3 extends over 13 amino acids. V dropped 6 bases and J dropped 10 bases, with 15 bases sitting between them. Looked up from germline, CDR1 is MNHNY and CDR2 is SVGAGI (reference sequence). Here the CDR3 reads CASSDRIGGKLFF. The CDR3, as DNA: TGTGCCAGCAGCGACCGAATAGGAGGAAAACTGTTTTTT.

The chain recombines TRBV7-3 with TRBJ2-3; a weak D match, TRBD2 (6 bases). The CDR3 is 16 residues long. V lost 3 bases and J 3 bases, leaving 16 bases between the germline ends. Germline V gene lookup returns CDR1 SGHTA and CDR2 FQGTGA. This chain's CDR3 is CASSLTPGLHTDTQYF. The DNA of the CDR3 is TGTGCCAGCAGCTTGACCCCTGGACTACATACAGATACGCAGTATTTT.

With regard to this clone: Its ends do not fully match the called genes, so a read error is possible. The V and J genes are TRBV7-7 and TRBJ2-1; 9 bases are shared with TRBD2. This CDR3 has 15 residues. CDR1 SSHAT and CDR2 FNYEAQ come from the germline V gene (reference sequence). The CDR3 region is CASSLGSGRFNEQFF. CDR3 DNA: TGTGCTAGCAGCTTAGGGAGCGGGAGGTTCAATGAGCAGTTCTTC.